These 29 T cell receptor beta chains were sequenced from one sample in a study of control samples from healthy donors and cancer patients. Here immunoSEQ multiplex PCR was the method, and the copy in TCRdb shows in-frame clones only, minus some. Here the sample spans roughly 58,000 clones, about 89% being singletons. Sequenced material: PBMCs. These receptors came from a woman in her sixties or seventies with lung cancer.

The CDR3 loop is CASTNTEGGYTF. For the CDR3, the DNA is TGTGCCAGCACCAACACCGAGGGGGGCTACACCTTC. The V and J genes are TRBV7-9 and TRBJ1-2; weak D call: TRBD1 (5 bases). Looked up from germline, CDR1 is SEHNR and CDR2 is FQNEAQ (reference sequence). This CDR3 is 12 amino acids long. Deletions cut 7 bases from V and 8 bases from J, with 14 bases between.

J is TRBJ2-1 and V is TRBV5-4; D is possibly TRBD2 (6 bases). Trimming removed 2 bases at V and 2 bases at J, with 14 bases between. This CDR3 spans 16 amino acids. CDR1 and CDR2 from the germline V gene are SGHNT and YYREEE (reference sequence). The CDR3 sequence: CASSFLSGSTYNEQFF. CDR3 DNA: TGTGCCAGCAGCTTCCTCTCCGGGAGTACCTACAATGAGCAGTTCTTC. The whole variable domain, remainder taken from reference TRBV5-4 and TRBJ2-1, is ETGVTQSPTHLIKTRGQQVTLRCSSQSGHNTVSWYQQALGQGPQFIFQYYREEENGRGNFPPRFSGLQFPNYSSELNVNALELDDSALYLCASSFLSGSTYNEQFFGPGTRLTVL.

The chain is built from TRBV25-1 and TRBJ2-1; no definite D call. The germline CDR1 and CDR2 sequences are MGHDK and SYGVNS. This CDR3 is built from 15 residues. V was clipped by 6 bases and J by 0 bases, with 12 bases between them. This chain's CDR3 is CASSLRRSSYNEQFF. The CDR3 DNA reads as TGTGCCAGCAGCCTGAGAAGGAGCTCCTACAATGAGCAGTTCTTC.

CDR3 DNA sequence: TGTGCCACCCCGGCAGGAGACAGAAGCTACGAGCAGTACTTC. This translates into CATPAGDRSYEQYF. This chain joins TRBV6-5 and TRBJ2-7, with D possibly being TRBD1 (5 bases). This CDR3 spans 14 amino acids. V lost 10 bases to trimming and J lost 3 bases, with 19 bases between them. Germline CDR1 reads MNHEY; CDR2 reads SVGAGI.

The chain links TRBV28 to TRBJ2-5; 7 nucleotides align to TRBD2. The trim removed 3 bases at V and 6 bases at J, leaving 10 bases unmatched. The CDR3 consists of 15 residues. Looked up from germline, CDR1 is MDHEN and CDR2 is SYDVKM. CDR3 sequence reads: CASSLSGAGRQTQYF. In DNA form, the CDR3 reads TGTGCCAGCAGTTTGAGTGGAGCGGGACGGCAGACCCAGTACTTC.

This sequence joins TRBV19 and TRBJ1-2, with unresolved D. V was pared by 6 bases and J by 0 bases, with 11 bases between. The CDR3 sequence is 14 residues long. Looked up from germline, CDR1 is LNHDA and CDR2 is SQIVND (reference sequence). The chain's CDR3 is CASSYTTTNYGYTF. The DNA of the CDR3 is TGTGCCAGTAGCTACACAACAACTAACTATGGCTACACCTTC.

The CDR3 region has the DNA TGTGCCAGCAGCGACAGGCGCCTCTCCTACGAGCAGTACTTC. It yields the protein CASSDRRLSYEQYF. The chain carries TRBV7-6 and TRBJ2-7, with a weak D call TRBD1 (6 bases). The CDR3 has 14 residues. CDR1 is SGHVS and CDR2 is FNYEAQ in the germline V gene. The V gene lost 5 bases and the J gene lost 0 bases, with 11 bases spanning the gap.

The J gene is TRBJ2-3, the V gene TRBV5-1; D call uncertain. V was shortened by 2 bases and J by 5 bases, with 3 bases between the two germline ends. The V gene's germline CDR1 is SGHRS and CDR2 YFSETQ. The CDR3 spans 11 residues. The CDR3: CASSFGDTQYF. The CDR3 nucleotides read TGCGCCAGCAGCTTTGGAGATACGCAGTATTTT.

V gene TRBV11-2 combines with J gene TRBJ1-4; TRBD1 agrees at 9 bases. CDR1 SGHAT and CDR2 FQNNGV come from the germline V gene. The CDR3 is 15 amino acids. V dropped 5 bases and J dropped 5; count of bases not matched to a gene: 6. This CDR3 is CASSGGTGRNEKLFF. CDR3 bases: TGTGCCAGCAGCGGAGGGACAGGGAGGAATGAAAAACTGTTTTTT.

The chain's CDR3 is CASSLEAMNTEAFF. The CDR3 DNA is TGTGCCAGCAGCTTAGAGGCGATGAACACTGAAGCTTTCTTT. The chain has TRBV7-9 and TRBJ1-1; D unclear. The germline gives CDR1 SEHNR, CDR2 FQNEAQ (reference sequence). V lost 1 base and J lost 0, with 6 bases in between. CDR3 size: 14 residues.

The chain links TRBV21-1 to TRBJ2-2; the D call of TRBD2 is as the table states it, not checked on the DNA. TRBV21-1 constitutes a pseudogene. The CDR3 consists of 15 residues. Here the CDR3 DNA reads TGTGCCAGCAAAGGGACTAGCGGGGGCGACGGGGAGCTGTTTTTT. Residues: CASKGTSGGDGELFF.

CDR3 in amino acids: CASSEYSGGEGELFF. The DNA of the CDR3 is TGTGCCAGCAGTGAATATAGCGGAGGGGAGGGGGAGCTGTTTTTT. This chain joins TRBV6-1 and TRBJ2-2, with TRBD2 as a possible D gene (6 bases). The length of the CDR3 is 15 residues. V shed 2 bases and J shed 8 bases, with 15 bases lying between them. Germline-derived CDR1 and CDR2 are MNHNS and SASEGT.

CDR3 DNA sequence: TGTGCCAGCAGTGACCCCGCGGGGGGCAATGAGCAGTTCTTC. It codes for CASSDPAGGNEQFF. The V and J genes are TRBV6-4 and TRBJ2-1; 8 bases fit TRBD2. Germline loops: CDR1 MRHNA, CDR2 SNTAGT. CDR3 length: 14 amino acids. The V gene end was trimmed by 2 bases and the J gene end by 6 bases; junction bases not matched to a gene: 3.

This chain joins TRBV6-2 or TRBV6-3 and TRBJ1-1, with D unresolved. V gave up 2 bases and J gave up 1 base, with 8 bases separating them. The CDR3 is 14 residues long. CDR1 MNHEY and CDR2 SVGEGT come from the germline V gene. CDR3 DNA sequence: TGTGCCAGCAGTTACGGGGTGAGGAACACTGAAGCTTTCTTT. This translates into CASSYGVRNTEAFF.

V is TRBV7-3 and J is TRBJ1-1; 12 positions match TRBD1. Germline assignment: CDR1 SGHTA and CDR2 FQGTGA. The ends lost 5 bases at V and 3 bases at J; junction bases unmatched: 4. The CDR3 length is 15 residues. The CDR3 DNA reads TGTGCCAGCAGCGGGACAGGGGGCCGGGACACTGAAGCTTTCTTT. Amino acid sequence: CASSGTGGRDTEAFF.

This clone was seen only once. V usage is TRBV11-2 and J usage is TRBJ2-1; 7 nucleotides line up with TRBD1. Per the germline V gene, CDR1 is SGHAT and CDR2 is FQNNGV. The CDR3 is 15 residues long. The junction had 11 bases not matched to a gene; V was cut back by 5 bases and J by 7 bases. The CDR3 sequence: CASSPPEQGKNEQFF. The CDR3 region has the DNA TGTGCCAGCAGCCCCCCGGAACAGGGGAAGAATGAGCAGTTCTTC.

The rearrangement uses TRBV6-5 and TRBJ2-1, with D unresolved. V was clipped by 2 bases and J by 2 bases, with 7 bases between them. Germline V gives CDR1 MNHEY, CDR2 SVGAGI. This CDR3 comprises 14 residues. CDR3 DNA sequence: TGTGCCAGCAGTTACGAGTTCCCCTACAATGAGCAGTTCTTC. This sequence encodes CASSYEFPYNEQFF.

The V gene is TRBV2, the J gene TRBJ1-2; a weak D match, TRBD1 (5 bases). The V end was cut by 7 bases, the J end by 4 bases, with 13 bases between. Germline V lookup: CDR1 SNHLY, CDR2 FYNNEI. CDR3 length: 13 residues. This CDR3 is CASTPGVGYGYTF. The DNA for the CDR3 is TGTGCCAGCACGCCGGGGGTAGGCTATGGCTACACCTTC. Full variable domain (remainder filled in from reference TRBV2 and TRBJ1-2): EPEVTQTPSHQVTQMGQEVILRCVPISNHLYFYWYRQILGQKVEFLVSFYNNEISEKSEIFDDQFSVERPDGSNFTLKIRSTKLEDSAMYFCASTPGVGYGYTFGSGTRLTVV.

J is TRBJ2-3 and V is TRBV5-6; TRBD2 might be the D (6 bases). Trimming cost V 5 bases and J 0 bases, with 7 bases left between them. Germline values: CDR1 SGHDT, CDR2 YYEEEE. The CDR3 runs to 13 residues. CDR3 coding DNA: TGTGCCAGCAGGGGGACTAGCACAGATACGCAGTATTTT. Its translation is CASRGTSTDTQYF.

This clone was observed once. In DNA form, the CDR3 reads TGTGCCACCAGTGTTGAAGGACTGGGGGGTCTCTATGGCTACACCTTC. It is translated as CATSVEGLGGLYGYTF. The chain uses TRBV24-1 and TRBJ1-2, with D possibly matching TRBD1 (5 bases). Germline V gene lookup returns CDR1 KGHDR and CDR2 SFDVKD. V was cut by 5 bases and J by 4 bases, with 19 bases left in between. The CDR3 length is 16 residues.

A word on this clone: The same CDR3 is also encoded by other DNA sequences in this sample. This chain joins TRBV6-5 and TRBJ1-1; 7 positions match TRBD1. The CDR3 covers 14 residues. V was clipped by 4 bases and J by 3 bases; unmatched bases: 5. Germline CDR1 is MNHEY and CDR2 is SVGAGI. This CDR3 is CASSFHQGDTEAFF. The CDR3 DNA is TGTGCCAGCAGTTTCCACCAGGGGGACACTGAAGCTTTCTTT.

V and J are TRBV2 and TRBJ1-1; 9 bases are a match to TRBD1. CDR3 length: 16 residues. CDR1 is SNHLY and CDR2 is FYNNEI in the germline V gene. The ends lost 8 bases at V and 4 bases at J; junction bases unmatched: 14. The CDR3 sequence is CASSKDRGGLGTEAFF. DNA for the CDR3: TGTGCCAGCTCTAAGGACAGGGGAGGTCTCGGCACTGAAGCTTTCTTT.

The rearrangement links TRBV24-1 to TRBJ2-1; tentatively, D is TRBD2 (6 bases). This CDR3 has 15 amino acids. V gave up 2 bases and J gave up 6 bases, with 13 bases separating them. Per germline, CDR1 KGHDR and CDR2 SFDVKD. The CDR3, as DNA: TGTGCCACCAGTGATTGGGACTCGGCAGGCAATGAGCAGTTCTTC. This translates into CATSDWDSAGNEQFF.

This chain uses TRBV4-1 with TRBJ1-1; D unclear. Germline-derived CDR1 and CDR2 are MGHRA and YSYEKL. The V end was cut by 2 bases, the J end by 7 bases, with 11 bases between. The CDR3 is 13 residues long. As DNA, the CDR3 is TGCGCCAGCAGCCAAATTCCGTCAAATGAAGCTTTCTTT. As protein: CASSQIPSNEAFF.

J is TRBJ2-6 and V is TRBV6-2 or TRBV6-3; 8 bases agree with TRBD1. The germline V gene encodes CDR1 MNHEY and CDR2 SVGEGT. The CDR3 has 18 residues. V trimming: 4 bases; J trimming: 1 base; junction bases outside the gene matches: 9. CDR3 residues: CASSSARGRGSGANVLTF. The CDR3 bases are TGTGCCAGCAGTTCTGCCAGGGGGCGAGGTTCTGGGGCCAACGTCCTGACTTTC.

This sequence joins TRBV18 and TRBJ2-1, with D unresolved. There are 17 residues in the CDR3. Germline CDR1 reads KGHSH; CDR2 reads LQKENI. V was clipped by 3 bases and J by 2 bases, with 17 bases between them. In nucleotides, the CDR3 is TGTGCCAGCTCACCGCTGACGGACCACTATACCTACAATGAGCAGTTCTTC. Protein product: CASSPLTDHYTYNEQFF.

The V and J genes are TRBV7-9 and TRBJ2-7; D may be TRBD2 (6 bases). V shed 9 bases and J shed 1 base, with 13 bases lying between them. There are 13 residues in the CDR3. Germline values: CDR1 SEHNR, CDR2 FQNEAQ (reference sequence). CDR3 in amino acids: CARARDLSYEQYF. For the CDR3, the DNA is TGTGCCAGGGCCCGGGACTTATCCTACGAGCAGTACTTC.

The genes are TRBV6-5 and TRBJ2-2; weak D call: TRBD2 (5 bases). CDR3 length equals 14 residues. Looked up from germline, CDR1 is MNHEY and CDR2 is SVGAGI. Trimming cost V 7 bases and J 2 bases, with 11 bases left between them. The CDR3 reads CASISGANTGELFF. CDR3 DNA: TGTGCCAGCATCAGCGGAGCTAACACCGGGGAGCTGTTTTTT.

The rearrangement links TRBV7-9 to TRBJ2-3; the D gene is possibly TRBD2 (5 bases). The ends were cut back, 0 bases at V and 4 bases at J, with 11 bases in the middle. The CDR3 is 15 residues long. Germline V gene data show CDR1 as SEHNR and CDR2 as FQNEAQ (reference sequence). The CDR3: CASSLASPGSDTQYF. Here the CDR3 DNA reads TGTGCCAGCAGCTTAGCGAGCCCGGGGTCAGATACGCAGTATTTT.